Listed here are 17 T cell receptor beta chains from one sample, sequenced in a study of post-analysis software for immune sequencing data. Study observations and caveats: When patients were compared with controls, a handful of TRBV segments were more frequent, TRBV5-6, TRBV5-1 and TRBV20-1 among them.

Their antigens are not known. Unique molecular identifiers had been added to the TCR beta cDNA libraries. From the PCR reads, TCRdb called clonotypes with MiXCR, one entry per CDR3 protein. The data contain hundreds of thousands of distinct CDR3 sequences, about 32% of them singletons. The sequenced sample was blood. Source of these receptors: a girl aged 10-17 years with multiple sclerosis.

The V call is TRBV5-6, the J call TRBJ2-1, with 11 bases fitting TRBD2. This CDR3 is built from 16 residues. V was pared by 1 base and J by 0 bases, with 0 bases of the junction left unmatched. CDR1 and CDR2 (germline): SGHDT, YYEEEE. In DNA form, the CDR3 reads TGTGCCAGCAGCTTGACTAGCGGGAGCTCCTACAATGAGCAGTTCTTC. Protein: CASSLTSGSSYNEQFF.

This sequence joins TRBV20-1 and TRBJ2-5; 7 bases line up with TRBD2. The J call may not be correct, given that the DNA end is closer to TRBJ2-7. The germline V gene encodes CDR1 DFQATT and CDR2 SNEGSKA (reference sequence). CDR3 length: 14 residues. For the CDR3, the DNA is TGCAGTGCTAGAGAGCTAGGACTAGCCTACGAGCAGTACTTC. Protein sequence: CSARELGLAYEQYF.

For this clonotype: Sequence at one end of the junction differs from germline and may be a read error. The gene calls are TRBV3-1 and TRBJ2-5; D gene uncertain. Germline CDR1 LGHDT, CDR2 YNNKEL (reference sequence). The CDR3 totals 12 residues. CDR3 protein: CASSQGGETRYF. The DNA of the CDR3 is TGTGCCAGCAGCCAGGGTGGAGAGACCCGGTACTTC.

The chain joins TRBV28 to TRBJ2-5, with D possibly TRBD1 on 6 matching bases. V lost 6 bases, J lost 3 bases, and 11 bases lay in between. The CDR3 consists of 13 residues. In germline, CDR1 is MDHEN, CDR2 SYDVKM. CDR3 in amino acids: CASRPTGKETQYF. As DNA, the CDR3 is TGTGCCAGCAGGCCCACAGGGAAAGAGACCCAGTACTTC.

The rearrangement joins TRBV9 to TRBJ2-1; 8 nucleotides line up with TRBD1. V was pared by 0 bases and J by 0 bases, with 8 bases of the junction left unmatched. This CDR3 spans 18 amino acids. The germline gives CDR1 SGDLS, CDR2 YYNGEE. CDR3 in amino acids: CASSVAPGGSGSYNEQFF. Here the CDR3 DNA reads TGTGCCAGCAGCGTAGCGCCAGGGGGCTCCGGCTCCTACAATGAGCAGTTCTTC.

As to this clonotype: A much larger clone lies a single base off, so this may be a read error. The J gene is TRBJ2-7, the V gene TRBV7-2, with 8 bases that match TRBD2. J was trimmed by 7 bases and V by 1 base; bases with no gene match: 9. The CDR3 sequence is 15 residues long. CDR1 is SGHTA and CDR2 is FQGNSA in the germline V gene. The CDR3 DNA reads as TGTGCCAGCAGCTTAGTAGCGGGGCAGGACAATGAGCAGTACTTC. It is translated as CASSLVAGQDNEQYF.

This clonotype occurred once. The chain combines TRBV7-9 with TRBJ1-1; 10 bases line up with TRBD1. The V and J ends lost 5 bases and 5 bases, in that order; junction bases with no gene match: 5. CDR3 length: 14 residues. Per germline, CDR1 SEHNR and CDR2 FQNEAQ (reference sequence). The CDR3 protein is CASSVRTGGTEAFF. The CDR3 region has the DNA TGTGCCAGCAGCGTGCGGACAGGGGGGACTGAAGCTTTCTTT.

This clonotype was counted between two and nine times. The chain combines TRBV3-1 with TRBJ2-1, with TRBD1 matching over 12 bases. Germline V gene data show CDR1 as LGHDT and CDR2 as YNNKEL (reference sequence). Trimming took 5 bases from V and 8 from J; bases not matched to a gene: 7. The CDR3 runs to 15 residues. In DNA, the CDR3 is TGTGCCAGCAGCTGGCCGGGACAGGGGGCCGATGAGCAGTTCTTC. Translated, it gives CASSWPGQGADEQFF.

This chain connects TRBV9 to TRBJ2-5; 7 positions agree with TRBD2. The CDR3 is made up of 17 amino acids. Germline-derived CDR1 and CDR2 are SGDLS and YYNGEE. After removal of 4 bases from V and 0 bases from J, the junction contained 12 bases not matched to a gene. The CDR3 reads CASSLDGGSGYQETQYF. CDR3 DNA: TGTGCCAGCAGCCTAGACGGAGGTAGCGGGTACCAAGAGACCCAGTACTTC. The full variable domain, rest sourced from reference TRBV9 and TRBJ2-5, is DSGVTQTPKHLITATGQRVTLRCSPRSGDLSVYWYQQSLDQGLQFLIQYYNGEERAKGNILERFSAQQFPDLHSELNLSSLELGDSALYFCASSLDGGSGYQETQYFGPGTRLLVL.

The chain couples TRBV7-9 to TRBJ1-6; D unclear. Germline V gene data show CDR1 as SEHNR and CDR2 as FQNEAQ (reference sequence). Trimming pared 3 bases from V and 10 bases from J, leaving 13 bases between. The CDR3 runs to 14 residues. The CDR3, as DNA: TGTGCCAGCAGCTTTGGAGAAATCACCTCACCCCTCCACTTT. It yields the protein CASSFGEITSPLHF.

The rearrangement uses TRBV28 and TRBJ2-3; 9 bases line up with TRBD1. V gave up 10 bases and J gave up 6 bases; unmatched junction bases: 20. CDR1 is MDHEN, CDR2 SYDVKM, per germline. CDR3 length equals 17 residues. CDR3 coding DNA: TGTGCCATTTCCCTTTACTCCCGGACAGGGGCCCAGGATACGCAGTATTTT. This codes for CAISLYSRTGAQDTQYF.

The chain recombines TRBV25-1 with TRBJ1-4; D unresolved. Trimming pared 1 base from V and 0 bases from J, leaving 6 bases between. This CDR3 is 15 amino acids long. Germline lookup yields CDR1 MGHDK and CDR2 SYGVNS. The CDR3 spells CASSEFSATNEKLFF. The CDR3 DNA is TGTGCCAGCAGTGAATTTAGCGCAACTAATGAAAAACTGTTTTTT. The whole variable domain, filled in from reference TRBV25-1 and TRBJ1-4, reads EADIYQTPRYLVIGTGKKITLECSQTMGHDKMYWYQQDPGMELHLIHYSYGVNSTEKGDLSSESTVSRIRTEHFPLTLESARPSHTSQYLCASSEFSATNEKLFFGSGTQLSVL.

This clonotype was observed a handful of times. J is TRBJ2-1 and V is TRBV7-2, with D hard to call. This CDR3 spans 14 amino acids. Between the trimmed V and J ends, which lost 5 bases and 7 bases, there was a span of 15 bases. The germline gives CDR1 SGHTA, CDR2 FQGNSA. The CDR3 region has the DNA TGTGCCAGCAGCGCCGATCCAACCGGGAATGAGCAGTTCTTC. Translation gives CASSADPTGNEQFF.

This clonotype was picked up a small number of times. This chain links TRBV29-1 with TRBJ2-7; D is uncertain. Trimming stripped 6 bases from V and 1 base from J, with 10 bases between. This CDR3 spans 12 amino acids. Germline V gene sequence: CDR1 SQVTM, CDR2 ANQGSEA. The CDR3 reads CSVVLHSYEQYF. The CDR3 nucleotides read TGCAGCGTGGTACTTCATTCCTACGAGCAGTACTTC.

This clonotype is a singleton in its sample. The chain couples TRBV5-8 to TRBJ2-1; D might be TRBD1 (5 bases). CDR1 and CDR2 from the germline V gene are SGHTS and YDEGEE. Trimming took 0 bases from V and 4 from J, leaving 17 bases between them. This CDR3 region has 17 residues. The CDR3 loop is CASSLDGTGHRYNEQFF. The CDR3 DNA is TGTGCCAGCAGCTTGGATGGCACCGGACATCGATACAATGAGCAGTTCTTC.

V usage is TRBV28 and J usage is TRBJ1-4; tentatively, D is TRBD1 (6 bases). V was cut by 8 bases and J by 5 bases, with 21 bases left in between. The CDR3 extends over 16 amino acids. Germline V gives CDR1 MDHEN, CDR2 SYDVKM. In DNA, the CDR3 is TGTGCCAGCCTAGGGTTCCGGGGGCTAGGGAATGAAAAACTGTTTTTT. As protein: CASLGFRGLGNEKLFF.

The CDR3 nucleotides are TGTGCCAGCTCTACCTGGGGGGGTTACAATGAGCAGTACTTC. It encodes CASSTWGGYNEQYF. This rearrangement joins TRBV12-3 or TRBV12-4 to TRBJ2-5; 7 bases align to TRBD2. This CDR3 region has 14 residues. With 8 bases clipped from V and 11 bases from J, the junction kept 17 bases outside the gene matches.